This T cell receptor (beta chain) was observed in a study of T-cell reconstitution after alpha-beta-depleted transplantation in children. Germline CDR1 reads SQVTM; CDR2 reads ANQGSEA. The CDR3 sequence is 14 residues long. V was clipped by 1 base and J by 0 bases; unmatched bases: 2. Whole-study results and caveats: Several hundred rapidly expanded clones from non-depleted graft cells reportedly supplied alpha-beta T cells about two months post-transplant.

About this clonotype: The antigen remains unidentified.

TCRbeta library preparation incorporated unique molecular identifiers. TCRdb called the PCR reads again in MiXCR, with one record for every CDR3 protein. The repertoire holds around 440,000 distinct CDR3 sequences, with 15% to 20% as singletons. The source of this sequence is a boy under two years old who had a stem cell transplant for Wiskott-Aldrich syndrome, so the T cells may come from the graft donor. The sample consisted of PBMCs, mostly from graft donor cells, taken 360 days after TCRalphabeta/CD19-depleted stem cell transplant. This chain links TRBV29-1 with TRBJ2-7, with 8 positions matching TRBD1. The CDR3 DNA is TGCAGCGTTGAAGGGACAGGGACCTCCTACGAGCAGTACTTC. Its translation: CSVEGTGTSYEQYF.